Included here is one T cell receptor (beta chain) sequence, with context. This clone showed up just once. What antigen it recognizes has not been identified. No base quality information exists; no much larger clone differs at one position. The immunoSEQ assay, a bias-controlled multiplex PCR with V- and J-specific primers, was used to amplify TCR beta CDR3 regions from genomic DNA. A proprietary barcode and Illumina adapter sequences were added to the CDR3 amplicons in a second PCR step. An Illumina MiSeq instrument was used for sequencing of the CDR3 libraries. In the source study's methods: Export and quality control were performed with immunoSEQ Analyzer 3.0, and downstream analyses were performed with R Bioconductor and Immunarch. Repertoire metrics were calculated using only productive rearrangements within the normalized downsampled data set. In the normalized cohort, clonotypes with more than 5 templates were defined as pathologically expanded. Repertoire diversity was measured with the Inverse Simpson Index. To capture all clonotypes, the CMV-specificity analyses were run on the non-normalized data set. The table was pulled from immuneACCESS by TCRdb, which kept in-frame rearrangements only. Such tables lose some clones; where checked, under half of the loss comes from unresolved V genes, and the rest has no known cause. V, J and clone size were drawn from that table, and D and trimming were deduced from the DNA. Present in this sample are tens of thousands of clones, around 95% of which were seen just once. Jointly, the top ten make up over 0.65% of the sample.

This sample is drawn from a study of T cell clonotyping in hematopoietic cell transplantation (dated by TCRdb to the early 2020s). With respect to the entire study: In the study, more than 130 blood samples were gathered from approximately 33 consecutive transplant recipients and their related donors. Patients were recruited between September 2015 and 2017 and followed until late 2020 or death. Results the study describes overall, beyond this receptor: Broader posttransplant TCR repertoire diversity was predicted by donor and pretransplant recipient Inverse Simpson Index values. Recipient TCR diversity fell after transplant, with pathologically expanded clonotypes rising progressively from day 30 to day 180. Just a small fraction of recipient repertoires overlapped with donor repertoires, and more than 95% appeared de novo at the given depth. The sample size was limited and the cells went unsorted, which meant the CD4 and CD8 repertoire contributions could not be told apart.

The CDR3 contains 17 residues, cysteine and phenylalanine counted. The sequence is cut down to CDR3 DNA, 51 bases in frame from base 1. The germline V gene sets CDR1 to MGHRA and CDR2 to YSYEKL. V loses 0 bases of germline sequence and J loses 2 bases, and the interval between the two ends is 14 bases. Blood samples for TCR beta sequencing were given by related transplant donors. Using Nuclei Lysis Solution, genomic DNA was extracted from unfractionated peripheral blood mononuclear cells that were either fresh or cryopreserved. This clonotype originated in a woman aged 45 to 65 in good health. Some clones in this sample may be carry-over from other donors' samples. Sequences were obtained from peripheral blood mononuclear cells. The sequence is built from TRBV4-1 and TRBJ1-5; TRBD1 is possibly the D segment (5 matching bases). The nucleotides are TGCGCCAGCAGCCAAGATGGGGCGGGGATGGGCAATCAGCCCCAGCATTTT. Its amino acids are CASSQDGAGMGNQPQHF.